This T cell receptor beta chain came from a study of OX40 agonist ivuxolimab in advanced cancers. There are 15 residues in the CDR3. Trimming shortened V by 3 bases and J by 6 bases, and 19 bases separated the two germline ends. CDR1 is SGDLS, CDR2 YYNGEE, per germline. Blood sampling took place at baseline, cycle 4 day 1, and cycle 7 day 1. The repertoire was sequenced with immunoSEQ multiplex PCR; TCRdb's copy has only in-frame clones and lacks some. The table lists about 63,000 clones, about 91% of them singletons. A note on this clone: Its antigen is as yet unknown.

Study-wide results and limits: Also present in some nonresponders was a low level of normalized T-cell clonal expansion.

This sequence was found in an adult with an advanced solid tumor such as melanoma, head and neck, liver or kidney cancer. This chain connects TRBV9 to TRBJ2-7, with D perhaps assigned TRBD1 or TRBD2 (5 bases each). The sequencing used CD4+ or CD8+ T cells sorted from blood, collected in a trial of the OX40 agonist ivuxolimab. The CDR3 loop is CASSETPLVGGEQYF. The CDR3 DNA follows: TGTGCCAGCAGCGAGACCCCTTTGGTTGGGGGCGAGCAGTACTTC.